Presented here are 3 T cell receptor beta chains from one specimen sequenced in a study of T cell clonotyping in hematopoietic cell transplantation. This sample's time point: recipient sample about 28 days before transplant, after cytoreduction. Only in-frame clones appear in the TCRdb table, and some are missing; sequencing was by immunoSEQ multiplex PCR. The sample has approximately 16,000 clones, 85% to 95% seen once. Sample: peripheral blood mononuclear cells, taken before stem cell transplant. The receptors shown here come from a man between 18 and 29 years old with biphenotypic leukemia. Some clones in this sample may be carry-over from other donors' samples.

This chain connects TRBV5-6 to TRBJ1-1; D remains unclear. Trimming removed 2 bases at V and 7 bases at J, with 9 bases between. Germline V lookup: CDR1 SGHDT, CDR2 YYEEEE. The CDR3 loop spans 12 amino acids. In nucleotides, the CDR3 is TGTGCCAGCAGCTTCGGACGGTTTGAAGCTTTCTTT. Amino acids: CASSFGRFEAFF.

The chain employs TRBV27 and TRBJ2-3, with a weak D call TRBD2 (6 bases). This CDR3 is 15 amino acids long. V lost 9 bases and J 0 bases, leaving 16 bases between the germline ends. Germline V CDR1 and CDR2: MNHEY, SMNVEV (reference sequence). CDR3 nucleotides: TGTGCCAGTTGCCCCGGGGGACCTAGCACAGATACGCAGTATTTT. Translation: CASCPGGPSTDTQYF.

The genes are TRBV5-1 and TRBJ1-1, with a weak D call TRBD1 (6 bases). Germline-derived CDR1 and CDR2 are SGHRS and YFSETQ. Trimming took off 0 bases at V and 4 bases at J, with 13 bases between the two ends. This CDR3 has 15 amino acids. CDR3 nucleotides: TGCGCCAGCAGCTTGGCCGGGGGGCATGGCACTGAAGCTTTCTTT. It yields the protein CASSLAGGHGTEAFF.